The clone carrying this T cell receptor (beta chain) has only one observation. Its target is unknown. Profiled with immunoSEQ multiplex PCR; TCRdb holds only in-frame clones, not every one. Of about 130,000 clones in the sample, roughly nine tenths were seen once. This specimen belongs to a study of cytomegalovirus exposure and HLA in healthy donors. Points from the study as a whole: The tendency of first-cohort TCR clusters to co-occur in the roughly 110 validation repertoires was identified by a subsequent analysis. 164 TCR beta chains were listed as cytomegalovirus-associated.

The CDR3 has 14 residues. V trimming: 6 bases; J trimming: 0 bases; junction bases outside the gene matches: 7. Germline CDR1 reads SQVTM; CDR2 reads ANQGSEA. V and J are TRBV29-1 and TRBJ1-2; 7 nucleotides match TRBD1. The receptor was isolated from a woman aged 18-35 years in good health and CMV-seronegative. Source material: PBMCs. CDR3 residues: CSVDEGAANYGYTF. DNA of the CDR3: TGCAGCGTCGACGAGGGGGCGGCTAACTATGGCTACACCTTC.